The rows below give T cell receptor beta chains drawn from one sample of a study of T cells in narcolepsy. The data were produced by immunoSEQ multiplex PCR, yet TCRdb's version contains in-frame clones alone and is incomplete. The repertoire holds 12,000 or so clones, with roughly 93% as singletons. Specimen: CD45RA- memory CD4+ T cells from PBMCs. These receptors were obtained from a human donor with narcolepsy. The CDR3 runs from the conserved cysteine through the conserved F or W. A D gene is named only where the DNA matches it firmly. Clone sizes are given selectively: once, few, many, or a class where the clone is expanded.

V gene: TRBV7-2
clone size: .
J gene: TRBJ2-7
D gene: TRBD1
CDR3 protein: CASGFDRGREQYF
CDR3 DNA: TGTGCCAGCGGATTCGACAGGGGACGCGAGCAGTACTTC

V gene: TRBV7-3
clone size: .
J gene: TRBJ2-1
D gene: TRBD1
CDR3 protein: CASSTGVGNEQFF
CDR3 DNA: TGTGCCAGCAGTACAGGGGTTGGGAATGAGCAGTTCTTC

V gene: TRBV5-1
clone size: .
J gene: TRBJ2-7
D gene: TRBD1
CDR3 protein: CASSSALGGKQYF
CDR3 DNA: TGCGCCAGCAGCTCGGCCTTAGGGGGCAAGCAGTACTTC

V gene: TRBV4-2
clone size: .
J gene: TRBJ2-1
D gene: .
CDR3 protein: CASSQVNEQFF
CDR3 DNA: TGTGCCAGCAGCCAAGTCAATGAGCAGTTCTTC

V gene: TRBV11-3
clone size: .
J gene: TRBJ1-1
D gene: .
CDR3 protein: CASSLDPGGGTEAFF
CDR3 DNA: TGTGCCAGCAGCCTAGATCCTGGCGGCGGGACTGAAGCTTTCTTT

V gene: TRBV7-9
clone size: .
J gene: TRBJ1-4
D gene: .
CDR3 protein: CASSRGANEKLFF
CDR3 DNA: TGTGCCAGCAGTAGGGGGGCTAATGAAAAACTGTTTTTT

V gene: TRBV7-2
clone size: .
J gene: TRBJ2-1
D gene: .
CDR3 protein: CASSLRGAPYNEQFF
CDR3 DNA: TGTGCCAGCAGCTTAAGGGGTGCTCCCTACAATGAGCAGTTCTTC

V gene: TRBV11-3
clone size: .
J gene: TRBJ1-3
D gene: .
CDR3 protein: CASSFKGGNTIYF
CDR3 DNA: TGTGCCAGCAGCTTCAAGGGAGGAAACACCATATATTTT

V gene: TRBV28
clone size: .
J gene: TRBJ1-1
D gene: .
CDR3 protein: CASSLGVTYTEAFF
CDR3 DNA: TGTGCCAGCAGTTTAGGGGTGACATACACTGAAGCTTTCTTT

V gene: TRBV11-2
clone size: .
J gene: TRBJ1-1
D gene: .
CDR3 protein: CASREGYGGRAEAFF
CDR3 DNA: TGTGCCAGCAGGGAGGGGTACGGGGGAAGGGCTGAAGCTTTCTTT

V gene: TRBV6-5
clone size: .
J gene: TRBJ1-2
D gene: TRBD1
CDR3 protein: CASRQGTSANYGYTF
CDR3 DNA: TGTGCCAGCAGACAGGGGACTTCAGCTAACTATGGCTACACCTTC

V gene: TRBV29-1
clone size: .
J gene: TRBJ2-3
D gene: TRBD1
CDR3 protein: CSATGQGGTDTQYF
CDR3 DNA: TGCAGCGCGACGGGACAGGGAGGAACAGATACGCAGTATTTT

V gene: TRBV29-1
clone size: .
J gene: TRBJ2-1
D gene: .
CDR3 protein: CSVEDWKASNYNEQFF
CDR3 DNA: TGCAGCGTTGAAGATTGGAAAGCTAGTAACTACAATGAGCAGTTCTTC

V gene: TRBV11-2
clone size: .
J gene: TRBJ2-1
D gene: TRBD2
CDR3 protein: CASSLGGRFGNEQFF
CDR3 DNA: TGTGCCAGCAGCTTAGGCGGGAGATTTGGCAATGAGCAGTTCTTC

V gene: TRBV11-1
clone size: .
J gene: TRBJ2-1
D gene: .
CDR3 protein: CASSSQPSSYNEQFF
CDR3 DNA: TGTGCCAGCAGCTCTCAGCCGAGCTCCTACAATGAGCAGTTCTTC

V gene: TRBV15
clone size: .
J gene: TRBJ2-7
D gene: .
CDR3 protein: CATSRGGPRGSYEQYF
CDR3 DNA: TGTGCCACCAGCAGGGGGGGCCCTAGGGGGTCCTACGAGCAGTACTTC

V gene: TRBV11-2
clone size: .
J gene: TRBJ2-3
D gene: .
CDR3 protein: CASSLGGRDSTDTQYF
CDR3 DNA: TGTGCCAGCAGCTTAGGTGGCAGGGACAGCACAGATACGCAGTATTTT

V gene: TRBV27
clone size: .
J gene: TRBJ2-6
D gene: .
CDR3 protein: CASSLYGMEGSGANVLTF
CDR3 DNA: TGTGCCAGCAGTTTATATGGAATGGAGGGCTCTGGGGCCAACGTCCTGACTTTC

V gene: TRBV7-2
clone size: .
J gene: TRBJ2-6
D gene: .
CDR3 protein: CASSLDLRAGANVLTF
CDR3 DNA: TGTGCCAGCAGCTTAGACCTCAGGGCTGGGGCCAACGTCCTGACTTTC

V gene: TRBV6-5
clone size: once
J gene: TRBJ1-6
D gene: TRBD1
CDR3 protein: CASSSFGQGANSPLHF
CDR3 DNA: TGTGCCAGCAGTTCATTCGGACAGGGGGCTAATTCACCCCTCCACTTT

V gene: TRBV19
clone size: .
J gene: TRBJ2-3
D gene: .
CDR3 protein: CASSIGLADTQYF
CDR3 DNA: TGTGCCAGTAGTATCGGACTGGCAGATACGCAGTATTTT

V gene: TRBV14
clone size: .
J gene: TRBJ2-1
D gene: .
CDR3 protein: CASSQARMNEQFF
CDR3 DNA: TGTGCCAGCAGCCAAGCCCGAATGAATGAGCAGTTCTTC